This T cell receptor beta chain came from a study of neoadjuvant anti-PD-1 for oral cavity cancer. Study results and limitations: Higher pretreatment blood Treg/Th17 ratios correlated with higher pretreatment blood and lower post-treatment tumor TCRbeta clonality.

Repertoires were generated with immunoSEQ multiplex PCR, while TCRdb's copy carries only in-frame clones and drops some. The sample has about 15,000 clones, about 70% seen once; the top ten hold around 2.7%. This clone was found a few times. The target antigen is unknown. At one of its ends the junction is not consistent with the germline gene, which may arise from a read error. The CDR3 covers 14 residues. CDR1 SGHNT and CDR2 YYREEE come from the germline V gene (reference sequence). The V and J genes are TRBV5-4 and TRBJ2-7; 8 nucleotides agree with TRBD1. Sequencing used PBMCs, obtained before nivolumab (anti-PD-1) treatment. This clonotype originated in a person aged 35 to 85 with oral cavity squamous cell carcinoma. CDR3 DNA sequence: TGTGCCAGCAGCCGACAGGGGCACTCCTACGAGCAGTGCTTC. This encodes CASSRQGHSYEQCF. Using reference TRBV5-4 and TRBJ2-7 for the parts outside the CDR3, the full variable domain is ETGVTQSPTHLIKTRGQQVTLRCSSQSGHNTVSWYQQALGQGPQFIFQYYREEENGRGNFPPRFSGLQFPNYSSELNVNALELDDSALYLCASSRQGHSYEQCFGPGTRLTVT.